These 6 T cell receptor beta chains were all obtained from the same sample, sequenced in a study of cytomegalovirus exposure and HLA in healthy donors. The PCR had 60 Vbeta and 13 Jbeta primers. Using immunoSEQ multiplex PCR, the repertoire was profiled, and TCRdb retains in-frame clones only, with some absent. The repertoire holds 150,000 to 200,000 clones, with about 79% as singletons. The sequenced sample consisted of PBMCs. The origin of the receptors is a woman in her forties or fifties in good health and CMV-seropositive.

This chain connects TRBV27 to TRBJ1-5; a possible D gene is TRBD1 (6 bases). The CDR3 is 15 residues long. The V end was cut by 0 bases, the J end by 5 bases, with 11 bases between. Germline values: CDR1 MNHEY, CDR2 SMNVEV (reference sequence). This CDR3 reads CASSLSRAGDQPQHF. The CDR3 DNA follows: TGTGCCAGCAGTTTATCGAGAGCAGGGGATCAGCCCCAGCATTTT.

The rearrangement joins TRBV9 to TRBJ1-4, with 8 bases lining up with TRBD1. In germline, CDR1 is SGDLS, CDR2 YYNGEE. The CDR3 contains 15 residues. The V and J ends lost 4 bases and 8 bases, in that order; junction bases with no gene match: 10. The CDR3 DNA sequence: TGTGCCAGCAGCCCAGCAGGGGGCTCAGGGGAAAAACTGTTTTTT. Its protein is CASSPAGGSGEKLFF.

This clone appeared a few times. The rearrangement uses TRBV4-1 and TRBJ1-4, with a possible D match to TRBD1 (6 bases). The CDR3 consists of 16 residues. CDR1 is MGHRA and CDR2 is YSYEKL in the germline V gene. Trimming shortened V by 2 bases and J by 8 bases, and 18 bases separated the two germline ends. The CDR3 spells CASSQISRGQGEKLFF. The DNA of the CDR3 is TGCGCCAGCAGCCAAATCTCCAGGGGCCAAGGGGAAAAACTGTTTTTT.

This clone was picked up many times. The chain has TRBV2 and TRBJ2-1, with TRBD2 as a possible D gene (6 bases). From germline, CDR1 is SNHLY and CDR2 FYNNEI. This CDR3 spans 17 amino acids. Trimming cost V 1 base and J 4 bases, with 17 bases left between them. As DNA, the CDR3 is TGTGCCAGCAGTGAAGGAGCGACGGGAGAATGGTACAATGAGCAGTTCTTC. This codes for CASSEGATGEWYNEQFF.

The chain uses TRBV6-5 and TRBJ2-7, with D maybe TRBD2 (6 bases). Germline V lookup: CDR1 MNHEY, CDR2 SVGAGI. With 8 bases removed from V and 0 bases from J, the gap between germline ends came to 14 bases. The CDR3 runs 14 residues. The CDR3 DNA follows: TGTGCCAGCTATGGTAGCGGTAGCTCCTACGAGCAGTACTTC. It is translated as CASYGSGSSYEQYF.

The V and J genes are TRBV4-1 and TRBJ1-1, with TRBD1 as a possible D gene (6 bases). CDR3 length: 13 residues. Germline lookup yields CDR1 MGHRA and CDR2 YSYEKL. V was trimmed by 3 bases and J by 8 bases, leaving 13 bases between them. CDR3 sequence reads: CASSQGAGTEAFF. The CDR3 region has the DNA TGCGCCAGCAGCCAGGGGGCCGGGACAGAAGCTTTCTTT.